These 10 T cell receptor beta chains originate from one sample sequenced in a study of cytomegalovirus exposure and HLA in healthy donors. Assay: immunoSEQ multiplex PCR; the TCRdb copy retains only in-frame clones and omits some. The sample lists about 57,000 clones, more than 80% occurring once. The sample comprised PBMCs. The source of these receptors is a woman under 30 in good health and CMV-seronegative.

The gene calls are TRBV19 and TRBJ2-1, with TRBD1 matching 7 bases. Germline V gene lookup returns CDR1 LNHDA and CDR2 SQIVND (reference sequence). V shed 6 bases, J shed 2 bases, and the junction held 7 bases outside the gene matches. The CDR3 has 15 residues. The CDR3 protein is CASSKIQGTYNEQFF. CDR3 nucleotides: TGTGCCAGTAGCAAAATACAGGGGACCTACAATGAGCAGTTCTTC.

The chain links TRBV5-6 to TRBJ1-2, with 7 nucleotides matching TRBD1. From germline, CDR1 is SGHDT and CDR2 YYEEEE. There are 15 residues in the CDR3. Trimming took 3 bases from V and 8 from J; bases not matched to a gene: 13. CDR3: CASSWTGRRIGGYTF. The CDR3, as DNA: TGTGCCAGCAGCTGGACAGGACGGCGGATTGGGGGCTACACCTTC.

The gene calls are TRBV4-1 and TRBJ2-1, with 14 bases that match TRBD2. J lost 8 bases, V lost 4 bases, and 10 bases had no gene match. This CDR3 region has 17 residues. Germline assignment: CDR1 MGHRA and CDR2 YSYEKL. CDR3 loop: CASSRRLAGGPEHEQFF. In DNA form, the CDR3 reads TGCGCCAGCAGCCGCAGACTAGCGGGGGGGCCAGAGCATGAGCAGTTCTTC.

V is TRBV2 and J is TRBJ1-1; D is possibly TRBD1 (5 bases). The V end was cut by 4 bases, the J end by 0 bases, with 9 bases between. The CDR3 spans 14 residues. Germline V gives CDR1 SNHLY, CDR2 FYNNEI. The CDR3 region is CASSGQSMNTEAFF. Here the CDR3 DNA reads TGTGCCAGCAGTGGACAGAGCATGAACACTGAAGCTTTCTTT.

The CDR3 DNA follows: TGTGCCAGCAGCCCAACAGGCCCAGGGGAAAAACTGTTTTTT. Amino acid sequence: CASSPTGPGEKLFF. The V and J genes are TRBV4-2 and TRBJ1-4, with a possible D match to TRBD1 (5 bases). Trimming stripped 4 bases from V and 8 bases from J, with 14 bases between. CDR3 length: 14 residues. Germline-derived CDR1 and CDR2 are LGHNA and YNFKEQ.

The chain couples TRBV9 to TRBJ2-1, with D tentatively TRBD2 (6 bases). V dropped 7 bases and J dropped 0 bases, with 14 bases sitting between them. CDR3 length equals 15 residues. Germline-derived CDR1 and CDR2 are SGDLS and YYNGEE. CDR3 region: CASRGKQSSYNEQFF. DNA of the CDR3: TGTGCCAGCCGGGGGAAGCAGAGCTCCTACAATGAGCAGTTCTTC.

This chain connects TRBV30 to TRBJ2-1; 9 nucleotides line up with TRBD2. Germline values: CDR1 GTSNPN, CDR2 SVGIG (reference sequence). V lost 3 bases and J lost 6; bases outside the gene matches: 3. This CDR3 is 13 amino acids long. CDR3 in DNA: TGTGCCTGGAGCAGCGGGGGGATCAATGAGCAGTTCTTC. Amino acids: CAWSSGGINEQFF. Filled out from reference TRBV30 and TRBJ2-1, the complete variable domain reads SQTIHQWPATLVQPVGSPLSLECTVEGTSNPNLYWYRQAAGRGLQLLFYSVGIGQISSEVPQNLSASRPQDRQFILSSKKLLLSDSGFYLCAWSSGGINEQFFGPGTRLTVL.

CDR3 amino acids: CASSFNPSRYPRETQYF. CDR3 sequence (DNA): TGTGCCAGCAGCTTTAACCCCTCCAGGTACCCAAGAGAGACCCAGTACTTC. The V call is TRBV7-2, the J call TRBJ2-5; D gene uncertain. The V gene's germline CDR1 is SGHTA and CDR2 FQGNSA. Trimming pared 3 bases from V and 4 bases from J, leaving 21 bases between. This CDR3 spans 17 amino acids.

The V and J genes are TRBV28 and TRBJ2-7, with D perhaps matching TRBD2 (6 bases). The ends were cut back, 5 bases at V and 3 bases at J, with 14 bases in the middle. Germline CDR1 MDHEN, CDR2 SYDVKM. The CDR3 is 14 amino acids. The CDR3 region is CASSPRRGRYEQYF. The CDR3 DNA sequence: TGTGCCAGCAGTCCGAGGCGGGGCCGCTACGAGCAGTACTTC.

This sequence joins TRBV5-4 and TRBJ2-3, with TRBD2 as a possible D gene (6 bases). In germline, CDR1 is SGHNT, CDR2 YYREEE (reference sequence). V was pared by 2 bases and J by 0 bases, with 13 bases between. The CDR3 totals 16 residues. The CDR3 coding sequence is TGTGCCAGCAGCTTTGGGGACTCCCTCAGCACAGATACGCAGTATTTT. Translation gives CASSFGDSLSTDTQYF.